This T cell receptor (beta chain) was sequenced during a study of T cell changes during pregnancy in multiple sclerosis. Produced via immunoSEQ multiplex PCR; TCRdb's table is partial and in-frame only. This table holds tens of thousands of clones, about nine tenths found once. Losses at the gene ends were 5 bases for V and 2 bases for J; bases not matched to a gene: 4. CDR3 length equals 14 residues. Germline CDR1 GTSNPN, CDR2 SVGIG (reference sequence). The material sequenced was CD8+ T cells from peripheral blood mononuclear cells, taken in the first trimester of pregnancy. The clonotype was recovered from a female donor with multiple sclerosis, enrolled in a pregnancy study. V and J are TRBV30 and TRBJ2-7, with 12 bases fitting TRBD2. The chain's CDR3 is CAWSSGRETYEQYF. In nucleotides, the CDR3 is TGTGCCTGGTCTAGCGGGAGGGAAACCTACGAGCAGTACTTC.